The clone carrying this T cell receptor (beta chain) was seen a few times. Its target is not known. This record belongs to a study of T-cell memory formation after mild COVID-19. The CDR3 length is 16 residues. J lost 7 bases, V lost 4 bases, and 10 bases had no gene match. Per the germline V gene, CDR1 is SGHAT and CDR2 is FQNNGV. Study-level points and caveats: Contracting CD8+ clones were enriched in EMRA, CD4+ mainly in CM and EM.

In TCRdb, the 5' RACE reads were re-called with MiXCR into one record per CDR3 protein. There are 500,000 to 600,000 distinct CDR3 sequences in the sample; approximately 18% occur only once, and about 12% lies in the top ten. The source is an adult woman who had mild COVID-19 (a few samples of this study predate the infection). Cell type and time point are not known. The chain couples TRBV11-2 to TRBJ2-1, with TRBD2 matching over 10 bases. The sample was PBMCs or a T cell subset sorted from them (not recorded which). CDR3 sequence reads: CASSSFSGRRFNEQFF. DNA for the CDR3: TGTGCCAGCAGCTCTTTTAGCGGGAGGCGATTTAATGAGCAGTTCTTC.